A selection of T cell receptor beta chains follows, all from one sample in a study of blood T cell repertoires in COVID-19. TCRdb keeps only in-frame clones here, not all; method: immunoSEQ multiplex PCR. The sample consists of over 250,000 clones, 88% of them appearing once. The sequenced material came from peripheral blood. The receptors originated from a woman aged 25 to 39 with acute or convalescent COVID-19. CDR3s include the opening cysteine and the closing phenylalanine or tryptophan. Where a row states a size, it is once, few, many or the class of an expanded clone; other rows omit it.

>TRBJ1-5|-|TRBV13
CASSPGTDQPQHF
>TRBJ2-5|-|TRBV30
CAWTWGSGKTQYF
>TRBJ1-1|few|TRBV19
CASSHQGNTEAFF
>TRBJ2-7|-|TRBV6-1
CASSEWAGGTYEQYF
>TRBJ2-7|-|TRBV24-1
CATSDSASGNYEQYF
>TRBJ2-6|-|TRBV6-2/TRBV6-3
CASSYSSGTGANVLTF
>TRBJ2-3|once|TRBV7-7
CASSLEGGPADTQYF
>TRBJ1-6|few|TRBV9
CASSATDSNSPLHF
>TRBJ1-4|-|TRBV30
CAWSVGAFVEKLFF
>TRBJ2-7|-|TRBV6-5
CASSSSGRAFDEQYF